These 27 T cell receptor beta chains came from one sample sequenced in a study of vaccination and CD4 T cells after COVID-19. The treatment was: roughly 10-day PBMC culture with coronavirus spike peptide pools or control peptides (ViraFEST assay). No cognate antigen is known for these TCRs. The assay that was used to sequence DNA from cultured CD4+ T cells was the Oncomine TCR Beta short-read assay. Each CDR3 protein is one row after TCRdb ran MiXCR on the PCR reads. The sample has about 15,000 distinct CDR3 sequences; about 57% are singletons. Material: CD4+ T cells from blood, cultured in vitro. The origin of the receptors is a human donor who had recovered from COVID-19.

This clonotype was observed a few times. The chain has TRBV10-3 and TRBJ1-2; no definite D call. CDR1 and CDR2 (germline): ENHRY, SYGVKD. The CDR3 has 14 residues. V was clipped by 8 bases and J by 0 bases, with 13 bases between them. CDR3 in DNA: TGTGCCATCGGCGAGACGGCAGCTAACTATGGCTACACCTTC. Protein sequence: CAIGETAANYGYTF.

V usage is TRBV5-1 and J usage is TRBJ2-2, with D possibly called TRBD1 or TRBD2 (6 bases each). The germline CDR1 and CDR2 sequences are SGHRS and YFSETQ. This CDR3 has 14 amino acids. Trimming shortened V by 1 base and J by 8 bases, and 12 bases separated the two germline ends. The CDR3 DNA sequence: TGCGCCAGCAGCTTGATGGGGGGCCAGGGGGAGCTGTTTTTT. Translating it yields CASSLMGGQGELFF.

The V call is TRBV3-1, the J call TRBJ2-7, with D unclear. This CDR3 is built from 12 residues. V lost 1 base, J lost 5 bases, and 6 bases lay in between. The germline gives CDR1 LGHDT, CDR2 YNNKEL (reference sequence). The CDR3 coding sequence is TGTGCCAGCAGCCAAGTAGCCCACGAGCAGTACTTC. It yields the protein CASSQVAHEQYF.

This clonotype was observed a single time. This chain uses TRBV10-3 with TRBJ1-6; the D is unclear. The V gene lost 3 bases and the J gene lost 10 bases, with 7 bases spanning the gap. Germline CDR1 and CDR2: ENHRY and SYGVKD. This CDR3 region has 12 residues. The CDR3 nucleotides are TGTGCCATCAGTGACCGCGAGTCACCCCTCCACTTT. Translated, it gives CAISDRESPLHF.

This clonotype was seen a handful of times. The gene calls are TRBV20-1 and TRBJ1-5; possible D gene TRBD1, 6 bases. V lost 6 bases and J 6 bases, leaving 15 bases between the germline ends. Germline CDR1 is DFQATT and CDR2 is SNEGSKA (reference sequence). The CDR3 sequence is 13 residues long. CDR3 sequence reads: CSAHQGQGQPQHF. DNA for the CDR3: TGCAGTGCCCATCAGGGGCAGGGTCAGCCCCAGCATTTT.

The chain has TRBV19 and TRBJ1-2, with D possibly being TRBD1 (6 bases). Germline CDR1 and CDR2: LNHDA and SQIVND (reference sequence). V was pared by 5 bases and J by 8 bases, with 18 bases between. CDR3 size: 14 residues. CDR3 DNA: TGTGCCAGTAGTTGGCGGACAGAGAAGGAAGGCTACACCTTC. Its protein is CASSWRTEKEGYTF.

V usage is TRBV4-3 and J usage is TRBJ2-5; D gene unclear. CDR3 length equals 15 residues. CDR1 and CDR2 (germline): LGHNA, YSLEER. V shed 4 bases and J shed 1 base, with 13 bases lying between them. The CDR3 loop is CASSPSMASQETQYF. CDR3 in DNA: TGCGCCAGCAGCCCCTCTATGGCTAGCCAAGAGACCCAGTACTTC.

This chain joins TRBV20-1 and TRBJ2-3, with 7 positions matching TRBD2. The V gene's germline CDR1 is DFQATT and CDR2 SNEGSKA (reference sequence). The V and J ends lost 2 bases and 0 bases, in that order; junction bases with no gene match: 2. CDR3 length: 14 residues. CDR3 sequence: CSARSGTSTDTQYF. The CDR3, as DNA: TGCAGTGCTAGAAGCGGGACTAGCACAGATACGCAGTATTTT.

The rearrangement links TRBV6-1 to TRBJ2-3; TRBD2 is a possible D gene (6 bases). The ends were cut back, 6 bases at V and 2 bases at J, with 15 bases in the middle. The CDR3 covers 15 residues. Looked up from germline, CDR1 is MNHNS and CDR2 is SASEGT. In nucleotides, the CDR3 is TGTGCCAGCAGATTGCTCAGGCGGGACACAGATACGCAGTATTTT. It specifies CASRLLRRDTDTQYF.

The chain couples TRBV27 to TRBJ1-5; D unclear. The CDR3 is 13 residues long. CDR1 is MNHEY, CDR2 SMNVEV, per germline (reference sequence). Trimming cost V 5 bases and J 10 bases, with 15 bases left between them. DNA of the CDR3: TGTGCCAGCAGTCCGGGTGTCCAATTACCCCAGCATTTT. Its protein is CASSPGVQLPQHF.

The rearrangement joins TRBV28 to TRBJ1-2; 9 bases align to TRBD1. The CDR3 has 15 residues. Unmatched junction bases numbered 5, after V lost 4 bases and J lost 2 bases. Germline assignment: CDR1 MDHEN and CDR2 SYDVKM. The CDR3 region is CASSSATGGNYGYTF. Here the CDR3 DNA reads TGTGCCAGCAGTTCTGCGACAGGGGGGAACTATGGCTACACCTTC.

This clonotype has just a few counts. The chain has TRBV20-1 and TRBJ2-7; 13 bases map to TRBD2. CDR3 length: 15 amino acids. Germline CDR1 DFQATT, CDR2 SNEGSKA (reference sequence). V shed 1 base and J 2 bases; nucleotides not matched to a gene: 2. The CDR3 loop reads CSARGGLAGAYEQYF. DNA of the CDR3: TGCAGTGCTAGAGGCGGACTAGCGGGGGCCTACGAGCAGTACTTC.

The V gene is TRBV28, the J gene TRBJ1-6; 8 bases match TRBD1. Trimming cost V 4 bases and J 1 base; bases outside gene matches: 6. The CDR3 contains 17 residues. The germline V gene has CDR1 MDHEN and CDR2 SYDVKM. DNA for the CDR3: TGTGCCAGCAGTTCCGCAGGGGGCGCGTCCTATAATTCACCCCTCCACTTT. Its translation: CASSSAGGASYNSPLHF.

This chain uses TRBV7-2 with TRBJ2-3; D unclear. Trimming removed 2 bases at V and 2 bases at J, with 2 bases between. This CDR3 contains 12 residues. Germline CDR1 and CDR2: SGHTA and FQGNSA. CDR3 in amino acids: CASSLSTDTQYF. The DNA of the CDR3 is TGTGCCAGCAGCTTATCCACAGATACGCAGTATTTT. Filled out from reference TRBV7-2 and TRBJ2-3, the complete variable domain reads GAGVSQSPSNKVTEKGKDVELRCDPISGHTALYWYRQSLGQGLEFLIYFQGNSAPDKSGLPSDRFSAERTGGSVSTLTIQRTQQEDSAVYLCASSLSTDTQYFGPGTRLTVL.

This chain links TRBV27 with TRBJ2-7; TRBD1 agrees at 8 bases. CDR3 size: 15 residues. Trimming cost V 2 bases and J 1 base; bases outside gene matches: 4. Germline lookup yields CDR1 MNHEY and CDR2 SMNVEV (reference sequence). The CDR3 region has the DNA TGTGCCAGCAGTTTAAGGGGGGACAGGTCCTACGAGCAGTACTTC. Its translation is CASSLRGDRSYEQYF.

This clonotype came up a few times. This chain connects TRBV12-3 or TRBV12-4 to TRBJ1-2; possible D gene TRBD1, 6 bases. Between the trimmed V and J ends, which lost 5 bases and 0 bases, there was a span of 16 bases. This CDR3 has 16 amino acids. The DNA for the CDR3 is TGTGCCAGCAGTAGTGGGGCAGGGGCGACTAACTATGGCTACACCTTC. Translation gives CASSSGAGATNYGYTF.

This clonotype was seen only once. The rearrangement links TRBV11-2 to TRBJ1-6; tentative D call: TRBD1 (5 bases). Trimming removed 1 base at V and 7 bases at J, with 11 bases between. Germline V gene data show CDR1 as SGHAT and CDR2 as FQNNGV. The CDR3 spans 15 residues. The chain's CDR3 is CASSLGGRGNSPLHF. CDR3 bases: TGTGCCAGCAGCTTAGGGGGCAGAGGAAATTCACCCCTCCACTTT.

The rearrangement uses TRBV27 and TRBJ2-7, with TRBD2 matching over 9 bases. Trimming removed 6 bases from V and 3 bases from J; junction bases left unmatched: 9. There are 15 residues in the CDR3. Germline V gene lookup returns CDR1 MNHEY and CDR2 SMNVEV (reference sequence). DNA of the CDR3: TGTGCCAGCAGACGTAGCGGGAGCCAGGACTACGAGCAGTACTTC. Translating it yields CASRRSGSQDYEQYF.

The genes are TRBV30 and TRBJ2-3, with 15 nucleotides matching TRBD2. The germline CDR1 and CDR2 sequences are GTSNPN and SVGIG (reference sequence). CDR3 length: 16 residues. V was clipped by 2 bases and J by 4 bases; unmatched bases: 4. CDR3 in DNA: TGTGCCTGGAGTACAGGGACTAGCGGGGGGCCAGATACGCAGTATTTT. Translating gives CAWSTGTSGGPDTQYF.

This clonotype was counted only a few times. The genes are TRBV7-8 and TRBJ2-2; TRBD1 or TRBD2 may be the D gene (6 bases each). This CDR3 is built from 14 residues. V shed 9 bases and J shed 5 bases, with 16 bases lying between them. Germline V lookup: CDR1 SGHVS, CDR2 FQNEAQ. The CDR3 protein is CASGGGQGTGELFF. CDR3 in DNA: TGTGCCAGTGGAGGGGGGCAGGGAACCGGGGAGCTGTTTTTT.

The chain combines TRBV11-2 with TRBJ1-1; 7 bases are shared with TRBD1. J gave up 3 bases and V 7 bases, and 5 bases lay outside the gene matches. The CDR3 covers 13 residues. CDR1 is SGHAT, CDR2 FQNNGV, per germline. The CDR3: CASTRRGDTEAFF. In DNA form, the CDR3 reads TGTGCCAGCACCCGCAGGGGGGACACTGAAGCTTTCTTT.

This clonotype was picked up a small number of times. The chain combines TRBV28 with TRBJ1-2; D remains ambiguous. CDR1 is MDHEN, CDR2 SYDVKM, per germline. V was shortened by 8 bases and J by 1 base, with 14 bases between the two germline ends. The CDR3 sequence is 14 residues long. CDR3 in amino acids: CASLRRQFNYGYTF. The CDR3 DNA is TGTGCCAGCCTCCGGAGGCAGTTTAACTATGGCTACACCTTC.

This clonotype was seen just once. The rearrangement joins TRBV11-3 to TRBJ1-1; D is undetermined. Trimming left V 5 bases short and J 5 bases short, with 15 bases between. The germline CDR1 and CDR2 sequences are SGHNT and YENEEA. The CDR3 totals 14 residues. The CDR3 nucleotides read TGTGCCAGCAGCACTGAACAGCGTTCGACTGAAGCTTTCTTT. Its protein is CASSTEQRSTEAFF.

The sample holds a few counts of this clonotype. This rearrangement joins TRBV2 to TRBJ1-2; TRBD1 aligns across 7 bases. Losses at the gene ends were 8 bases for V and 0 bases for J; bases not matched to a gene: 6. This CDR3 is built from 14 residues. The germline V gene encodes CDR1 SNHLY and CDR2 FYNNEI. The CDR3 bases are TGTGCCAGCGACCCGGACAGGACTAACTATGGCTACACCTTC. Translated, it gives CASDPDRTNYGYTF.

The rearrangement uses TRBV24-1 and TRBJ1-5; possible D gene TRBD1, 6 bases. The length of the CDR3 is 13 residues. From germline, CDR1 is KGHDR and CDR2 SFDVKD. V lost 9 bases to trimming and J lost 3 bases, with 11 bases between them. CDR3 in amino acids: CATQDSPNQPQHF. The CDR3 DNA reads TGTGCCACCCAGGACAGCCCCAATCAGCCCCAGCATTTT.

The J gene is TRBJ1-1, the V gene TRBV27; D call uncertain. Per the germline V gene, CDR1 is MNHEY and CDR2 is SMNVEV (reference sequence). The CDR3 contains 12 residues. The V end lost 3 bases, the J end lost 7 bases, and 9 bases lay between the germline ends. CDR3 in DNA: TGTGCCAGCAGTTTCCCCGACGGTGAAGCTTTCTTT. Protein: CASSFPDGEAFF.

The V and J genes are TRBV5-1 and TRBJ2-1, with TRBD2 identical over 10 bases. Germline-derived CDR1 and CDR2 are SGHRS and YFSETQ. The CDR3 loop spans 16 amino acids. Unmatched junction bases numbered 4, after V lost 3 bases and J lost 1 base. CDR3 sequence reads: CASSSSGGASYNEQFF. In nucleotides, the CDR3 is TGCGCCAGCAGCTCCAGCGGGGGGGCTTCCTACAATGAGCAGTTCTTC.